These T cell receptor beta chains were read from a single sample in a study of STAT5B mutations in CD4+ large granular lymphocyte leukemia. TCRdb's copy holds only in-frame clones and misses some; the assay was immunoSEQ multiplex PCR. The table has tens of thousands of clones, 69% seen once. The sequencing input was CD4+ T cells from blood buffy coats. Every receptor here comes from a human donor in good health. CDR3s include the opening cysteine and the closing phenylalanine or tryptophan. The order of the fields is J gene, CDR3 length, clone size, D gene, V gene, CDR3 DNA, CDR3 protein. D genes are given only for firm matches. Where a row states a size, it is once, few, many or the class of an expanded clone; other rows omit it.

TRBJ1-5 | 15 | - | TRBD1 | TRBV6-5 | TGTGCCAGCAGTTACCACAGGGGTCCCAATCAGCCCCAGCATTTT | CASSYHRGPNQPQHF
TRBJ2-5 | 17 | - | TRBD2 | TRBV5-1 | TGCGCCAGCAGCTGGGCCCGGGCTAGCGGGGGTCTGGAGACCCAGTACTTC | CASSWARASGGLETQYF
TRBJ1-5 | 15 | few | - | TRBV4-2 | TGTGCCAGCAGCCAAGATATTAGGGGAGATCAGCCCCAGCATTTT | CASSQDIRGDQPQHF
TRBJ2-3 | 11 | - | - | TRBV20-1 | TGCAGTGCTAGCCATTTGGATACGCAGTATTTT | CSASHLDTQYF
TRBJ2-7 | 13 | - | TRBD1 | TRBV10-2 | TGCGCCAGCAGGGGGACAGATACCTACGAGCAGTACTTC | CASRGTDTYEQYF
TRBJ1-1 | 15 | few | - | TRBV5-1 | TGCGCCAGCAGCTTAGACGGTAACATGAACACTGAAGCTTTCTTT | CASSLDGNMNTEAFF
TRBJ2-7 | 13 | once | - | TRBV5-1 | TGCGCCAGCAGCGCCTCTCCAGGGTACGAGCAGTACTTC | CASSASPGYEQYF
TRBJ1-6 | 15 | few | TRBD1 | TRBV7-6 | TGTGCCAGCAGCCAAACACAGGGGTGGAATTCACCCCTCCACTTT | CASSQTQGWNSPLHF
TRBJ2-2 | 16 | - | TRBD2 | TRBV12-5 | TGTGCTAGTGGACCTCGGGGGGGCAGGGCCACCGGGGAGCTGTTTTTT | CASGPRGGRATGELFF
TRBJ2-7 | 14 | - | - | TRBV18 | TGTGCCAGCTCACCACCGGTCCAGGCTAACGAGCAGTACTTC | CASSPPVQANEQYF
TRBJ2-3 | 14 | once | TRBD1 | TRBV2 | TGTGCCAGCAGCCGGGACAGGGGGTCAGATACGCAGTATTTT | CASSRDRGSDTQYF
TRBJ2-2 | 13 | - | - | TRBV2 | TGTGCCAGCTCAGGAGCAGGGGTCGGGGAGCTGTTTTTT | CASSGAGVGELFF
TRBJ1-4 | 16 | - | TRBD1 | TRBV29-1 | TGCAGCGTTGTGGAGGGGGCGGGCAGTCTTTTCGAAAAACTGTTTTTT | CSVVEGAGSLFEKLFF
TRBJ2-2 | 15 | few | TRBD1 | TRBV4-1 | TGCGCCAGCAGCTCTACAGGGGGCGCATTCGGGGAGCTGTTTTTT | CASSSTGGAFGELFF
TRBJ1-1 | 15 | few | - | TRBV5-1 | TGCGCCAGCAGCTTGGGGGCGGAGATGAACACTGAAGCTTTCTTT | CASSLGAEMNTEAFF
TRBJ2-5 | 13 | - | - | TRBV9 | TGTGCCAGCAGCGTGCAGGGGACGGAGACCCAGTACTTC | CASSVQGTETQYF
TRBJ2-1 | 15 | - | TRBD1 | TRBV10-2 | TGCGCCAGCAGTGTATGGGGACAGCAACTCAATGAGCAGTTCTTC | CASSVWGQQLNEQFF
TRBJ1-1 | 12 | - | - | TRBV18 | TGTGCCAGCTCGGCCACCGGGACTGAAGCTTTCTTT | CASSATGTEAFF
TRBJ1-1 | 13 | - | TRBD1 | TRBV11-2 | TGTGCCAGCAGCACGACAGGGTTGGCTGAAGCTTTCTTT | CASSTTGLAEAFF
TRBJ1-1 | 13 | few | - | TRBV6-1 | TGTGCCAGCAGTGATTTGGGGAACACTGAAGCTTTCTTT | CASSDLGNTEAFF
TRBJ1-5 | 15 | few | - | TRBV15 | TGTGCCACCAGCAGAGGGACAGCATCTCTACAGCCCCAGCATTTT | CATSRGTASLQPQHF
TRBJ1-2 | 14 | - | TRBD1 | TRBV19 | TGTGCCAGTAGTCCCGAGGACAGGGGAAGCGGCTACACCTTC | CASSPEDRGSGYTF
TRBJ2-1 | 21 | few | TRBD2 | TRBV28 | TGTGCCAGCAGTTCTGGGGGAACGGGACTAGCGGGGGGACTCCTTGGGAATGAGCAGTTCTTC | CASSSGGTGLAGGLLGNEQFF
TRBJ1-1 | 14 | - | - | TRBV5-1 | TGCGCCAGCACAGGACAGACGATGAACACTGAAGCTTTCTTT | CASTGQTMNTEAFF
TRBJ1-4 | 15 | - | - | TRBV10-3 | TGTGCCATCAGAGGGTTAGACAGCCTGAATGAAAAACTGTTTTTT | CAIRGLDSLNEKLFF
TRBJ2-7 | 15 | - | - | TRBV4-3 | TGCGCCAGCAGCCAAGTGGCGGAGGGGTTGGGCGAGCAGTACTTC | CASSQVAEGLGEQYF
TRBJ2-7 | 12 | once | - | TRBV28 | TGTGCCAGCAGTTACTCAGAGTACGAGCAGTACTTC | CASSYSEYEQYF
TRBJ2-5 | 13 | - | TRBD1 | TRBV5-1 | TGCGCCAGCAGTCAGGGGGCTAGGGAGACCCAGTACTTC | CASSQGARETQYF
TRBJ2-3 | 16 | - | TRBD1 | TRBV5-1 | TGCGCCAGCAGCCCGAGGTGGACAGGGGGCATAGATACGCAGTATTTT | CASSPRWTGGIDTQYF
TRBJ2-1 | 13 | - | - | TRBV27 | TGTGCCAGCAGGGGGGGGGCAGGCAATGAGCAGTTCTTC | CASRGGAGNEQFF
TRBJ2-2 | 16 | - | - | TRBV5-5 | TGTGCCAGCCGCCCCAGCCCAGGACGTGGGGCCGGGGAGCTGTTTTTT | CASRPSPGRGAGELFF
TRBJ2-1 | 14 | - | - | TRBV7-9 | TGTGCCAGCAGCCCCCCCCCGGTCTACAATGAGCAGTTCTTC | CASSPPPVYNEQFF
TRBJ2-1 | 14 | - | TRBD1 | TRBV30 | TGTGCCTGGAATCAGGGGGCCTCCTACAATGAGCAGTTCTTC | CAWNQGASYNEQFF
TRBJ1-1 | 15 | - | - | TRBV28 | TGTGCCAGCAGTTTAAGGGGTCTCATGAACACTGAAGCTTTCTTT | CASSLRGLMNTEAFF
TRBJ2-1 | 14 | once | - | TRBV5-4 | TGTGCCAGCAGCTTGGAAGGGCTTGTAAATGAGCAGTTCTTC | CASSLEGLVNEQFF
TRBJ1-5 | 14 | few | - | TRBV5-3 | TGTGCCAGAAGCTTGGGCAGGGAAAAGAAGCCCCAGCATTTT | CARSLGREKKPQHF
TRBJ2-1 | 14 | - | TRBD2 | TRBV7-9 | TGTGCCAGCAGACCTTTAGCGGGGGCCGATGAGCAGTTCTTC | CASRPLAGADEQFF
TRBJ2-7 | 15 | once | - | TRBV27 | TGTGCCAGCAGTTTATCGGGTAGGGCCCCCTACGAGCAGTACTTC | CASSLSGRAPYEQYF
TRBJ2-3 | 16 | - | TRBD2 | TRBV10-3 | TGTGCCATCAGTGAGTCGGGAGGGGCGGGGGTCCATACGCAGTATTTT | CAISESGGAGVHTQYF
TRBJ1-2 | 14 | few | TRBD1 | TRBV28 | TGTGCCAGCAGTTCCCCGGGACAGAAGTATGGCTACACCTTC | CASSSPGQKYGYTF